The clone carrying this T cell receptor beta chain occurred a few times. With a J-beta primer mix and a sample-barcoded 5' primer, a second PCR ran roughly 6 to 11 cycles. TCRdb reprocessed the 5' RACE reads with MiXCR, giving one entry per CDR3 protein. The sample contains more than 600,000 distinct CDR3 sequences, 20% to 25% of which appear only once. This record comes from a study of blood T cells in healthy people across ages. The same data also contributed to another study, on T cells of mothers and their children.

The sequencing input was blood. The sequence was collected from a boy between 10 and 17 years old in good health.

CDR3 sequence reads: CATSRSYRDWEYNEQFF. The DNA for the CDR3 is TGTGCCACCAGCAGATCATACCGGGACTGGGAATACAATGAGCAGTTCTTC. The chain combines TRBV15 with TRBJ2-5; maybe TRBD2 (6 bases). The J call is in doubt because the DNA end fits TRBJ2-1 better. This CDR3 has 17 amino acids. The germline CDR1 and CDR2 sequences are LNHNV and YYDKDF (reference sequence).